One sample yielded the 28 T cell receptor beta chains listed below, sequenced in a study of blood T cell repertoires in COVID-19. The data were produced by immunoSEQ multiplex PCR, yet TCRdb's version contains in-frame clones alone and is incomplete. Among 120,000 to 150,000 clones listed, around 81% were seen once. Material: peripheral blood. The receptor set was obtained from a woman aged 40 to 49 with active or convalescent COVID-19.

DNA for the CDR3: TGTGCCATCAGTGAGGCAGGGCAAACTGAAGCTTTCTTT. Protein: CAISEAGQTEAFF. V is TRBV10-3 and J is TRBJ1-1; tentative D call: TRBD1 (5 bases). Deletions cut 2 bases from V and 5 bases from J, with 9 bases between. Germline V gives CDR1 ENHRY, CDR2 SYGVKD. This CDR3 comprises 13 residues.

The rearrangement links TRBV5-1 to TRBJ2-2, with 9 bases aligning to TRBD1. Germline V gives CDR1 SGHRS, CDR2 YFSETQ. Unmatched junction bases numbered 5, after V lost 4 bases and J lost 1 base. The CDR3 runs to 16 residues. The CDR3 reads CASSTRGQGNTGELFF. CDR3 coding DNA: TGCGCCAGCAGCACCCGGGGACAGGGGAACACCGGGGAGCTGTTTTTT.

The gene calls are TRBV11-3 and TRBJ2-3; weak D call: TRBD1 (7 bases). V was shortened by 5 bases and J by 3 bases, with 15 bases between the two germline ends. The CDR3 extends over 15 amino acids. Per the germline V gene, CDR1 is SGHNT and CDR2 is YENEEA. CDR3 protein: CASSPSAGQTDTQYF. The CDR3 DNA is TGTGCCAGCAGCCCATCGGCGGGACAGACAGATACGCAGTATTTT.

The sample holds a few counts of this clone. V usage is TRBV6-6 and J usage is TRBJ1-3; TRBD1 agrees at 8 bases. Germline loops: CDR1 MNHNY, CDR2 SVGAGI (reference sequence). After removal of 6 bases from V and 3 bases from J, the junction contained 10 bases not matched to a gene. The CDR3 runs to 16 residues. CDR3 nucleotides: TGTGCCAGCAGCTCGTCAGGGGGCAAGGGTGGAAACACCATATATTTT. Residues: CASSSSGGKGGNTIYF.

Only a few counts were recorded for this clone. The gene calls are TRBV4-1 and TRBJ1-2, with a weak D call TRBD1 (5 bases). V lost 0 bases and J 7 bases, leaving 15 bases between the germline ends. Germline assignment: CDR1 MGHRA and CDR2 YSYEKL. CDR3 length equals 15 residues. This chain's CDR3 is CASSQDGPGSVGYTF. Written as DNA, the CDR3 is TGCGCCAGCAGCCAAGATGGGCCAGGGTCTGTTGGCTACACCTTC.

The chain carries TRBV18 and TRBJ1-2; 7 bases fit TRBD1. Germline lookup yields CDR1 KGHSH and CDR2 LQKENI. The V segment lost 2 bases and the J segment 2 bases; nucleotides outside the gene matches: 5. The CDR3 has 15 amino acids. CDR3 loop: CASSPKGAVNYGYTF. DNA of the CDR3: TGTGCCAGCTCACCAAAGGGGGCAGTCAACTATGGCTACACCTTC.

V is TRBV15 and J is TRBJ2-1, with 10 bases fitting TRBD1. J gave up 6 bases and V 5 bases, and 7 bases lay outside the gene matches. Per the germline V gene, CDR1 is LNHNV and CDR2 is YYDKDF (reference sequence). This CDR3 has 15 residues. The CDR3 DNA is TGTGCCACCAGCTTAGGACAGGGGGGGGTCAATGAGCAGTTCTTC. This gives the protein CATSLGQGGVNEQFF.

The chain recombines TRBV5-1 with TRBJ2-5, with TRBD1 matching over 11 bases. Unmatched junction bases numbered 4, after V lost 1 base and J lost 5 bases. The CDR3 has 15 amino acids. Germline values: CDR1 SGHRS, CDR2 YFSETQ. This CDR3 reads CASSLIGQGAETQYF. The CDR3 DNA reads TGCGCCAGCAGCTTGATAGGACAGGGGGCCGAGACCCAGTACTTC.

This clone was seen a handful of times. The gene calls are TRBV30 and TRBJ1-3; the D is unclear. CDR3 size: 14 residues. V lost 6 bases, J lost 0 bases, and 12 bases lay in between. CDR1 is GTSNPN and CDR2 is SVGIG in the germline V gene (reference sequence). The CDR3 region is CACDGLISGNTIYF. Here the CDR3 DNA reads TGTGCCTGTGACGGACTGATCTCTGGAAACACCATATATTTT. The full variable domain, completed using reference TRBV30 and TRBJ1-3, is SQTIHQWPATLVQPVGSPLSLECTVEGTSNPNLYWYRQAAGRGLQLLFYSVGIGQISSEVPQNLSASRPQDRQFILSSKKLLLSDSGFYLCACDGLISGNTIYFGEGSWLTVV.

The chain is built from TRBV28 and TRBJ1-2; no reliable D call. V shed 1 base and J shed 5 bases, with 5 bases lying between them. The V gene's germline CDR1 is MDHEN and CDR2 SYDVKM. CDR3 length equals 12 residues. CDR3 nucleotides: TGTGCCAGCAGTTTATCGCGATATGGCTACACCTTC. Translating gives CASSLSRYGYTF.

This rearrangement joins TRBV5-1 to TRBJ1-1; D uncertain. This CDR3 contains 13 residues. V lost 2 bases to trimming and J lost 0 bases, with 5 bases between them. Germline assignment: CDR1 SGHRS and CDR2 YFSETQ. CDR3 sequence: CASSLGVNTEAFF. In DNA form, the CDR3 reads TGCGCCAGCAGCTTAGGAGTGAACACTGAAGCTTTCTTT.

This chain uses TRBV18 with TRBJ1-1; no reliable D call. This CDR3 spans 14 amino acids. Germline CDR1 reads KGHSH; CDR2 reads LQKENI. V was pared by 2 bases and J by 0 bases, with 7 bases between. The CDR3 reads CASSPEIMNTEAFF. CDR3 DNA sequence: TGTGCCAGCTCACCAGAGATCATGAACACTGAAGCTTTCTTT.

This chain links TRBV7-4 with TRBJ2-3; TRBD2 might be the D (6 bases). Germline V gene data show CDR1 as SGHVT and CDR2 as SQSDAQ. The CDR3 is 16 amino acids. The germline V and J ends were trimmed by 4 bases and 2 bases, with 16 bases remaining between them. CDR3 residues: CASSCTTGVSTDTQYF. The CDR3 DNA follows: TGTGCCAGCAGCTGTACGACGGGAGTGTCCACAGATACGCAGTATTTT.

The chain recombines TRBV5-6 with TRBJ1-6; TRBD1 might be the D (6 bases). CDR3 length equals 16 residues. CDR1 SGHDT and CDR2 YYEEEE come from the germline V gene. V lost 0 bases, J lost 5 bases, and 12 bases lay in between. CDR3 bases: TGTGCCAGCAGCTTGGCAGGGGACGGAAATAATTCACCCCTCCACTTT. Protein product: CASSLAGDGNNSPLHF.

This chain joins TRBV5-4 and TRBJ1-2, with TRBD1 matching 8 bases. CDR3 size: 15 residues. Losses at the gene ends were 7 bases for V and 4 bases for J; bases not matched to a gene: 12. CDR1 SGHNT and CDR2 YYREEE come from the germline V gene (reference sequence). The CDR3 region is CASGIPGGVGYGYTF. The CDR3 coding sequence is TGTGCCAGCGGAATCCCAGGGGGCGTCGGCTATGGCTACACCTTC. Full variable domain (rest looked up from reference TRBV5-4 and TRBJ1-2): ETGVTQSPTHLIKTRGQQVTLRCSSQSGHNTVSWYQQALGQGPQFIFQYYREEENGRGNFPPRFSGLQFPNYSSELNVNALELDDSALYLCASGIPGGVGYGYTFGSGTRLTVV.

The genes are TRBV9 and TRBJ2-5; possibly TRBD1 for D (5 bases). CDR1 is SGDLS and CDR2 is YYNGEE in the germline V gene. V lost 0 bases and J lost 7, with 10 bases in between. The CDR3 has 13 residues. CDR3 region: CASSVGGLGTQYF. The CDR3 region has the DNA TGTGCCAGCAGCGTAGGGGGCCTTGGGACCCAGTACTTC.

The chain uses TRBV6-2 or TRBV6-3 and TRBJ2-2, with no clear D. V was clipped by 2 bases and J by 0 bases, with 7 bases between them. The CDR3 has 15 amino acids. Germline V gene lookup returns CDR1 MNHEY and CDR2 SVGEGT. For the CDR3, the DNA is TGTGCCAGCAGTTACCTGCACTCGAACACCGGGGAGCTGTTTTTT. Translation gives CASSYLHSNTGELFF.

This clone was seen a single time. Mismatch with germline at one junction end may stem from a read error. The chain employs TRBV5-1 and TRBJ1-1; 10 bases line up with TRBD1. Germline V gene data show CDR1 as SGHRS and CDR2 as YFSETQ. This CDR3 is built from 13 residues. The CDR3 region is CASSPDPPGQGFF. The CDR3 coding sequence is TGCGCCAGCAGCCCAGATCCGCCGGGACAGGGGTTTTTT.

In the case of this clone: A read error may explain this, as a much larger clone is one base away. The chain uses TRBV7-2 and TRBJ2-7; 7 bases match TRBD2. The CDR3 consists of 14 residues. The germline gives CDR1 SGHTA, CDR2 FQGNSA. J lost 2 bases, V lost 5 bases, and 6 bases had no gene match. The CDR3 sequence: CASSPQGGAYEQYF. Here the CDR3 DNA reads TGTGCCAGCAGCCCCCAGGGAGGGGCCTACGAGCAGTACTTC. Full variable domain (rest looked up from reference TRBV7-2 and TRBJ2-7): GAGVSQSPSNKVTEKGKDVELRCDPISGHTALYWYRQSLGQGLEFLIYFQGNSAPDKSGLPSDRFSAERTGGSVSTLTIQRTQQEDSAVYLCASSPQGGAYEQYFGPGTRLTVT.

This chain joins TRBV6-5 and TRBJ2-1; TRBD2 matches at 10 bases. Germline CDR1 MNHEY, CDR2 SVGAGI. The V segment lost 2 bases and the J segment 8 bases; nucleotides outside the gene matches: 9. The CDR3 totals 16 residues. In DNA, the CDR3 is TGTGCCAGCAGTTACGACCAAGCGGGGGGGCGGGATGAGCAGTTCTTC. Its translation: CASSYDQAGGRDEQFF.

V gene TRBV11-2 combines with J gene TRBJ1-1; 8 nucleotides align to TRBD1. V trimming: 1 base; J trimming: 4 bases; junction bases outside the gene matches: 5. The CDR3 totals 15 residues. CDR1 is SGHAT and CDR2 is FQNNGV in the germline V gene. CDR3 region: CASSLARQGFTEAFF. The CDR3 bases are TGTGCCAGCAGCTTAGCCAGACAGGGGTTCACTGAAGCTTTCTTT.

This clone was counted only a few times. The chain employs TRBV28 and TRBJ1-2; 7 bases fit TRBD1. The V gene's germline CDR1 is MDHEN and CDR2 SYDVKM. The length of the CDR3 is 13 residues. V gave up 7 bases and J gave up 4 bases; unmatched junction bases: 6. CDR3 DNA: TGTGCCAGCACCCCGGGACAGTTCTATGGCTACACCTTC. The encoded protein is CASTPGQFYGYTF.

The chain uses TRBV19 and TRBJ1-6; 8 nucleotides line up with TRBD1. After removal of 2 bases from V and 10 bases from J, the junction contained 4 bases not matched to a gene. Germline CDR1 is LNHDA and CDR2 is SQIVND (reference sequence). This CDR3 spans 14 amino acids. Written as DNA, the CDR3 is TGTGCCAGTAGTATACAGGGGGCCCGATCACCCCTCCACTTT. Amino acids: CASSIQGARSPLHF.

This clone was recorded a few times. The chain uses TRBV28 and TRBJ1-2, with 8 nucleotides matching TRBD1. Germline trimming cut 6 bases from V and 8 bases from J; bases unmatched to any gene: 14. This CDR3 has 15 residues. Per germline, CDR1 MDHEN and CDR2 SYDVKM. The CDR3 coding sequence is TGTGCCAGCAGGCCCTCGGGGCAGGGGGCGGGCGGCTACACCTTC. Amino acids: CASRPSGQGAGGYTF.

In this sample, this clone turned up once. The rearrangement joins TRBV9 to TRBJ2-1; TRBD1 agrees at 7 bases. The germline V gene has CDR1 SGDLS and CDR2 YYNGEE. The CDR3 length is 15 residues. The J segment lost 7 bases and the V segment lost 1 base, leaving 8 bases of the junction unmatched. The CDR3, as DNA: TGTGCCAGCAGCGTACAGGTCGGGACAGCTAATGAGCAGTTCTTC. It yields the protein CASSVQVGTANEQFF.

J is TRBJ1-2 and V is TRBV18; TRBD1 matches 8 bases. J was trimmed by 0 bases and V by 3 bases; bases with no gene match: 3. Germline V CDR1 and CDR2: KGHSH, LQKENI. The CDR3 totals 15 residues. Written as DNA, the CDR3 is TGTGCCAGCTCACCGGTGGACAGGGCTAACTATGGCTACACCTTC. Protein sequence: CASSPVDRANYGYTF.

The chain has TRBV28 and TRBJ1-3; weak D call: TRBD1 (6 bases). Trimming shortened V by 3 bases and J by 0 bases, and 12 bases separated the two germline ends. The CDR3 loop spans 16 amino acids. The V gene's germline CDR1 is MDHEN and CDR2 SYDVKM. Here the CDR3 DNA reads TGTGCCAGCAGTTTGGGCAGGGGTAGCTCTGGAAACACCATATATTTT. Encoded protein: CASSLGRGSSGNTIYF.

The chain recombines TRBV7-2 with TRBJ1-2; D possibly corresponds to TRBD1 (5 bases). The germline CDR1 and CDR2 sequences are SGHTA and FQGNSA. The length of the CDR3 is 15 residues. Between the trimmed V and J ends, which lost 3 bases and 4 bases, there was a span of 15 bases. CDR3 DNA: TGTGCCAGCAGCTTCGGGACTGGGTTCGGCTATGGCTACACCTTC. Amino acids: CASSFGTGFGYGYTF. Based on the CDR3 plus reference TRBV7-2 and TRBJ1-2, the full variable domain is GAGVSQSPSNKVTEKGKDVELRCDPISGHTALYWYRQSLGQGLEFLIYFQGNSAPDKSGLPSDRFSAERTGGSVSTLTIQRTQQEDSAVYLCASSFGTGFGYGYTFGSGTRLTVV.